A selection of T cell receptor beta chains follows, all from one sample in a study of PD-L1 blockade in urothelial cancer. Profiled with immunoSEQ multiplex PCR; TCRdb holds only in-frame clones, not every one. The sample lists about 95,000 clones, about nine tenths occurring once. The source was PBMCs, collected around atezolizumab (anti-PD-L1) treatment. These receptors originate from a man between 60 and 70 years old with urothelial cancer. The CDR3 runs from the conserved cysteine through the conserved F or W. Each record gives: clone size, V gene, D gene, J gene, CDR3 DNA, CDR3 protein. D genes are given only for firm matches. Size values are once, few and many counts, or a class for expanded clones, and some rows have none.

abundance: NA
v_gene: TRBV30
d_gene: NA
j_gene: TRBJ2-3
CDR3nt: TGTGCCTGGACCGCGGCCAACACAGATACGCAGTATTTT
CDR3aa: CAWTAANTDTQYF

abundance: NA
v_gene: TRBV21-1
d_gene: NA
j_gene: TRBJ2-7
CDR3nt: TGTGCCAGCAGCAAAAAGGTGACAGCGCTCTCCTACGAGCAGTACTTC
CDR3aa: CASSKKVTALSYEQYF

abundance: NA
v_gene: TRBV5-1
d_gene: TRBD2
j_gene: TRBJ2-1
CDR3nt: TGCGCCAGCAGCCCATCCCCTCCAACTAGCGGGGCATACAATGAGCAGTTCTTC
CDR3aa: CASSPSPPTSGAYNEQFF

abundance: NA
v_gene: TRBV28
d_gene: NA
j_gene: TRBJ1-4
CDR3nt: TGTGCCAGCAGGGGGGGAGCGACTAATGAAAAACTGTTTTTT
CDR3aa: CASRGGATNEKLFF

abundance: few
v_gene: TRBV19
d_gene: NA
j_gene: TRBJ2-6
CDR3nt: TGTGCCAGTAGTAGCGCAGGGGCTGGGGCCAACGTCCTGACTTTC
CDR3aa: CASSSAGAGANVLTF

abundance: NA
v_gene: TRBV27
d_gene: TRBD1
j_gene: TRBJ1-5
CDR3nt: TGTGCCAGCAGCCGACAGGGGAATGGCTATAGCAATCAGCCCCAGCATTTT
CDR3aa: CASSRQGNGYSNQPQHF

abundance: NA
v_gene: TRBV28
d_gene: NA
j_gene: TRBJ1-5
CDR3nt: TGTGCCAGCAGTTTGGCCGGGATTTATCAGCCCCAGCATTTT
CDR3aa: CASSLAGIYQPQHF

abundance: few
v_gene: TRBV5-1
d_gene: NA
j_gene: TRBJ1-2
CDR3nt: TGCGCCAGCAGCTTGAGGGCAGGGGCCGGCTACACCTTC
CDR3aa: CASSLRAGAGYTF

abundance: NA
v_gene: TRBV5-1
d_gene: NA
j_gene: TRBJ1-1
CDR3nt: TGCGCCAGCAGCTTGGCTCAGTTGAACACTGAAGCTTTCTTT
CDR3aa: CASSLAQLNTEAFF

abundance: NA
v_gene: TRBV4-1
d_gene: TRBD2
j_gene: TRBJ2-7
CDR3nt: TGCGCCAGCAGCCAAGATCTGAGCGGGATGTTTTACGAGCAGTACTTC
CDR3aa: CASSQDLSGMFYEQYF

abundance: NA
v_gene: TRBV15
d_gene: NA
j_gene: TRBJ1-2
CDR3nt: TGTGCCACCAGGGAACAGGGTGTCTATGGCTACACCTTC
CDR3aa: CATREQGVYGYTF

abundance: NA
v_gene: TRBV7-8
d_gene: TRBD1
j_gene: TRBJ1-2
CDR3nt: TGTGCCAGCAAACGAGACAGGGGGAACTATGGCTACACCTTC
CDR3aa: CASKRDRGNYGYTF

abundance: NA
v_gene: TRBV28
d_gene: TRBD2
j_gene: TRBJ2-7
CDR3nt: TGTGCCAGCAGACCGACTAGCGGGTCCTCTCCCTACGAGCAGTACTTC
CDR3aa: CASRPTSGSSPYEQYF

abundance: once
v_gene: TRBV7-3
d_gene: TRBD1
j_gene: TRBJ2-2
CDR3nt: TGTGCCAGCAGTCAGGGGGCCGGGGAGCTGTTTTTT
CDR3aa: CASSQGAGELFF

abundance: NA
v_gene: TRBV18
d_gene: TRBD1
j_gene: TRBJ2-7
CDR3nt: TGTGCCAGCTCACCAGGGACAGGGGCACCCTACGAGCAGTACTTC
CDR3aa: CASSPGTGAPYEQYF

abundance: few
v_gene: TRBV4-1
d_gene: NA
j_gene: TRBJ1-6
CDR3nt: TGCGCCAGCAGCGCCTCAGCGGGGCAGTTGAATTCACCCCTCCACTTT
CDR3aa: CASSASAGQLNSPLHF

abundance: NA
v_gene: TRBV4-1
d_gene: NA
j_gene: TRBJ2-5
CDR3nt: TGCGCCAGCAGCCAAACTAGTTTTGAGACCCAGTACTTC
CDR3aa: CASSQTSFETQYF

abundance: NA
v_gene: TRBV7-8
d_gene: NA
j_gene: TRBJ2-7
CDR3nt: TGTGCCAGCAGCTTAGGGCAGGATTACGAGCAGTACTTC
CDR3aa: CASSLGQDYEQYF

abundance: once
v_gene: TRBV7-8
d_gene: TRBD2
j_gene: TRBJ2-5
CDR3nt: TGTGCCAGCAGCTTAGCGACAGCGGGGGGGACCCAGTACTTC
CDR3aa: CASSLATAGGTQYF

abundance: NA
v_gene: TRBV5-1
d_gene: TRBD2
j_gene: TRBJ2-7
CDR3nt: TGCGCCAGCAGCTTGGCCGGGACTAGCGTGCGATCTTCCGAGCAGTACTTC
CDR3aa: CASSLAGTSVRSSEQYF

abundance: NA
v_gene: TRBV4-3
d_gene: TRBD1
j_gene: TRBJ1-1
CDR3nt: TGCGCCAGCAGCCAAGAGGGGGGTCAGTGGTCAGGGGGATACACTGAAGCTTTCTTT
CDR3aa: CASSQEGGQWSGGYTEAFF

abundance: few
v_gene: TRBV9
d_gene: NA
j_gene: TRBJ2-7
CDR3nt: TGTGCCAGCAGCTCCTCGTCCTACGAGCAGTACTTC
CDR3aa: CASSSSSYEQYF

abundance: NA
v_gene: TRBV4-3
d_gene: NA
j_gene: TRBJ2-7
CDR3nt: TGCGCCAGCACTAACGGGATGGCCTACGAGCAGTACTTC
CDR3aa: CASTNGMAYEQYF

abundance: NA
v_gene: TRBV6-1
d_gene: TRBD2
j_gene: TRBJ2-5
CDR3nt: TGTGCCAGCGGGAGGGCCTTAGAGACCCAGTACTTC
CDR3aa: CASGRALETQYF

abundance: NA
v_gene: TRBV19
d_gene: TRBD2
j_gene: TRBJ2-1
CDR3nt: TGTGCCAGTAGCCTAGCGGGGATGGGCAATGAGCAGTTCTTC
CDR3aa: CASSLAGMGNEQFF

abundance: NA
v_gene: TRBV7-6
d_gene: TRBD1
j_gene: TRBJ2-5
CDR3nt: TGTGCCAGCAGCCGGGGACAGGGTGTAGAGACCCAGTACTTC
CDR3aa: CASSRGQGVETQYF

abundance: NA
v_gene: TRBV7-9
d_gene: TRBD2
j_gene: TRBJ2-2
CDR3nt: TGTGCCAGCAGCTTCCGACGACTAGCGGGGGGCAACACCGGGGAGCTGTTTTTT
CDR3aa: CASSFRRLAGGNTGELFF

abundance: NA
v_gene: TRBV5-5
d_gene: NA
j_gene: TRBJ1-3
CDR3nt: TGTGCCAGCAGCTTGTGGGGGGCTGGAAACACCATATATTTT
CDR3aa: CASSLWGAGNTIYF

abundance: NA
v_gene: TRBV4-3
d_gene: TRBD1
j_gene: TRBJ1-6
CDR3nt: TGCGCCAGCAGCCAGTCCGCAGGGGGCTCTGGGGCCCTCCACTTT
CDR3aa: CASSQSAGGSGALHF